Below are 23 T cell receptor beta chains sequenced from a single sample in a study of blood T cell repertoires in COVID-19. Generated by immunoSEQ multiplex PCR, the TCRdb table keeps only in-frame clones and is missing some. This sample carries 70,000 or so clones, roughly 86% of them seen once, and the ten largest clones take about 4%. Sequences were obtained from peripheral blood. These receptors came from a man between 65 and 80 years old with active COVID-19.

The rearrangement links TRBV30 to TRBJ1-3; tentative D call: TRBD1 (6 bases). The CDR3 has 13 residues. Germline CDR1 is GTSNPN and CDR2 is SVGIG (reference sequence). V was clipped by 7 bases and J by 2 bases, with 12 bases between them. CDR3 residues: CAFAQGPGNTIYF. In nucleotides, the CDR3 is TGTGCCTTCGCACAGGGCCCTGGAAACACCATATATTTT.

The rearrangement joins TRBV9 to TRBJ2-3; TRBD2 matches 15 bases. CDR3 size: 16 residues. After removal of 3 bases from V and 6 bases from J, the junction contained 5 bases not matched to a gene. Looked up from germline, CDR1 is SGDLS and CDR2 is YYNGEE. In DNA form, the CDR3 reads TGTGCCAGCAGCGCGGGACTAGCGGGAGGATGGGATACGCAGTATTTT. Translating it yields CASSAGLAGGWDTQYF.

This rearrangement joins TRBV7-2 to TRBJ1-3; 8 bases map to TRBD1. CDR1 is SGHTA and CDR2 is FQGNSA in the germline V gene. There are 15 residues in the CDR3. V trimming: 5 bases; J trimming: 4 bases; junction bases outside the gene matches: 7. CDR3 DNA sequence: TGTGCCAGCAGCCCACAGACAGGGGCGGGAAACACCATATATTTT. Translated: CASSPQTGAGNTIYF.

CDR3 loop: CASSSIGSIADTQYF. CDR3 sequence (DNA): TGTGCCAGCAGCTCGATCGGGAGTATCGCGGATACGCAGTATTTT. This chain links TRBV11-2 with TRBJ2-3; TRBD2 is a possible D gene (6 bases). V was pared by 4 bases and J by 6 bases, with 17 bases between. Germline CDR1 is SGHAT and CDR2 is FQNNGV. This CDR3 has 15 amino acids.

The rearrangement links TRBV6-2 or TRBV6-3 to TRBJ2-7; TRBD2 aligns across 11 bases. CDR1 is MNHEY and CDR2 is SVGEGT in the germline V gene. V dropped 2 bases and J dropped 3; count of bases not matched to a gene: 3. The CDR3 has 15 amino acids. This chain's CDR3 is CASSYSGTSGYEQYF. CDR3 coding DNA: TGTGCCAGCAGTTACAGCGGGACTAGCGGCTACGAGCAGTACTTC.

To note about this clone: One end of the junction fails to match germline, which may point to a read error. J is TRBJ2-1 and V is TRBV13; D might be TRBD2 (6 bases). CDR3 length: 15 residues. Looked up from germline, CDR1 is PRHDT and CDR2 is FYEKMQ (reference sequence). The CDR3 sequence is CASSLGRDSSNEQFF. CDR3 coding DNA: TGTGCCAGCAGCTTAGGCCGGGACTCCTCCAATGAGCAGTTCTTC.

This chain connects TRBV7-3 to TRBJ2-1, with TRBD2 identical over 11 bases. Germline assignment: CDR1 SGHTA and CDR2 FQGTGA. V lost 5 bases to trimming and J lost 0 bases; unmatched junction nucleotides: 12. This CDR3 region has 19 residues. CDR3 nucleotide sequence: TGTGCCAGCAGCCCGAGGGCTAGCGGGAGGCCCATCTCCTACAATGAGCAGTTCTTC. Its translation: CASSPRASGRPISYNEQFF.

This rearrangement joins TRBV7-9 to TRBJ1-1; no reliable D call. The CDR3 totals 13 residues. V lost 2 bases and J lost 0, with 4 bases in between. Germline values: CDR1 SEHNR, CDR2 FQNEAQ (reference sequence). The CDR3 DNA follows: TGTGCCAGCAGCTTAACAATGAACACTGAAGCTTTCTTT. Translated, it gives CASSLTMNTEAFF.

The chain uses TRBV19 and TRBJ2-3, with 7 bases identical to TRBD2. Germline V gene data show CDR1 as LNHDA and CDR2 as SQIVND (reference sequence). The CDR3 covers 16 residues. V dropped 2 bases and J dropped 2; count of bases not matched to a gene: 7. The CDR3 sequence: CASSISASGDTDTQYF. CDR3 sequence (DNA): TGTGCCAGTAGTATATCGGCTAGCGGCGACACAGATACGCAGTATTTT.

Only a few counts were recorded for this clone. The J gene is TRBJ1-1, the V gene TRBV20-1, with 7 bases identical to TRBD1. In germline, CDR1 is DFQATT, CDR2 SNEGSKA (reference sequence). The CDR3 runs 11 residues. In DNA form, the CDR3 reads TGCAGCGGCCCTCGACAGGGTGAAGCTTTCTTT. As protein: CSGPRQGEAFF.

The chain is built from TRBV2 and TRBJ1-3, with TRBD1 identical over 8 bases. Germline V gene data show CDR1 as SNHLY and CDR2 as FYNNEI. The ends lost 3 bases at V and 0 bases at J; junction bases unmatched: 4. This CDR3 contains 16 residues. CDR3 protein: CASSERGQASGNTIYF. For the CDR3, the DNA is TGTGCCAGCAGTGAGAGGGGACAGGCCTCTGGAAACACCATATATTTT.

This chain connects TRBV7-8 to TRBJ1-1; 11 bases match TRBD1. Germline CDR1 and CDR2: SGHVS and FQNEAQ. The length of the CDR3 is 15 residues. Trimming removed 6 bases from V and 4 bases from J; junction bases left unmatched: 7. The CDR3 reads CASRQGQGVSTEAFF. The CDR3 DNA is TGTGCCAGCAGACAGGGACAGGGGGTGAGCACTGAAGCTTTCTTT.

This clone appeared a single time. The rearrangement joins TRBV24-1 to TRBJ2-3; 9 nucleotides align to TRBD1. Unmatched junction bases numbered 5, after V lost 2 bases and J lost 3 bases. The length of the CDR3 is 16 residues. Germline assignment: CDR1 KGHDR and CDR2 SFDVKD. The CDR3 DNA sequence: TGTGCCACCAGTGATTCAGGGACAGGGTGGACAGATACGCAGTATTTT. Protein: CATSDSGTGWTDTQYF.

The V and J genes are TRBV28 and TRBJ2-1; TRBD1 matches 8 bases. CDR1 is MDHEN and CDR2 is SYDVKM in the germline V gene. Trimming cost V 4 bases and J 2 bases; bases outside gene matches: 1. The CDR3 covers 14 residues. DNA for the CDR3: TGTGCCAGCAGTTGGGGACAGGCCTACAATGAGCAGTTCTTC. It encodes CASSWGQAYNEQFF.

The CDR3 protein is CASSPGQGTRTQYF. CDR3 coding DNA: TGTGCCAGCAGCCCCGGACAGGGCACGAGGACCCAGTACTTC. The V gene is TRBV7-2, the J gene TRBJ2-5, with 8 positions matching TRBD1. The V segment lost 5 bases and the J segment 7 bases; nucleotides outside the gene matches: 9. Germline CDR1 reads SGHTA; CDR2 reads FQGNSA. The CDR3 loop spans 14 amino acids.

The genes are TRBV6-5 and TRBJ2-1; 9 nucleotides agree with TRBD2. This CDR3 comprises 15 residues. Germline-derived CDR1 and CDR2 are MNHEY and SVGAGI. V shed 6 bases, J shed 9 bases, and the junction held 12 bases outside the gene matches. The CDR3 loop reads CASRSGRTTGGEQFF. The CDR3 DNA sequence: TGTGCCAGCAGGAGCGGGAGGACGACAGGTGGTGAGCAGTTCTTC.

The V call is TRBV19, the J call TRBJ2-5, with 12 bases that match TRBD2. The ends lost 1 base at V and 5 bases at J; junction bases unmatched: 8. CDR3 length: 17 residues. The germline gives CDR1 LNHDA, CDR2 SQIVND (reference sequence). In DNA form, the CDR3 reads TGTGCCAGTAGTATAGGAGCTAGCGGGAGGGCCGGGGAGACCCAGTACTTC. Translation gives CASSIGASGRAGETQYF.

The chain combines TRBV6-8 with TRBJ2-3, with 8 bases aligning to TRBD1. J lost 6 bases, V lost 7 bases, and 9 bases had no gene match. This CDR3 region has 14 residues. The germline V gene encodes CDR1 MNHGY and CDR2 SAAAGT. The CDR3 sequence: CASTHSRTGDTQYF. In nucleotides, the CDR3 is TGTGCCAGCACCCACTCCCGGACAGGGGATACGCAGTATTTT.

V and J are TRBV9 and TRBJ2-5; D perhaps matches TRBD2 (5 bases). This CDR3 contains 14 residues. Trimming pared 0 bases from V and 5 bases from J, leaving 11 bases between. Germline V lookup: CDR1 SGDLS, CDR2 YYNGEE. The CDR3 here is CASSVGVGAETQYF. CDR3 DNA: TGTGCCAGCAGCGTAGGAGTGGGAGCTGAGACCCAGTACTTC.

The rearrangement links TRBV6-6 to TRBJ2-1; 12 bases fit TRBD2. CDR1 and CDR2 from the germline V gene are MNHNY and SVGAGI (reference sequence). This CDR3 is 13 amino acids long. V shed 4 bases and J 12 bases; nucleotides not matched to a gene: 4. CDR3 DNA: TGTGCCAGCAGTTCCCTAGCGGGAGGGGGGCAGTTCTTC. This encodes CASSSLAGGGQFF.

The chain links TRBV3-1 (or the pseudogene TRBV3-2) to TRBJ1-1, with D possibly being TRBD1 (6 bases). Trimming removed 3 bases from V and 5 bases from J, with 19 bases in between. The CDR3 contains 16 residues. In germline, CDR1 is LGHDT, CDR2 YNNKEL (reference sequence). In nucleotides, the CDR3 is TGTGCCAGCAGCCAGACCGGGTGGGGACAAGGGACTGAAGCTTTCTTT. It encodes CASSQTGWGQGTEAFF.

The V and J genes are TRBV9 and TRBJ2-5; 8 positions agree with TRBD2. Germline-derived CDR1 and CDR2 are SGDLS and YYNGEE. This CDR3 is built from 15 residues. V gave up 4 bases and J gave up 2 bases; unmatched junction bases: 7. CDR3 residues: CASSTIAGPQETQYF. The DNA for the CDR3 is TGTGCCAGCAGCACTATAGCGGGACCACAAGAGACCCAGTACTTC.

The chain is built from TRBV9 and TRBJ2-1; TRBD2 matches at 9 bases. Germline CDR1 and CDR2: SGDLS and YYNGEE. The CDR3 length is 19 residues. The ends lost 3 bases at V and 0 bases at J; junction bases unmatched: 13. The CDR3 protein is CASSARGLAGISSYNEQFF. CDR3 bases: TGTGCCAGCAGCGCCCGAGGGCTAGCGGGAATTAGCTCCTACAATGAGCAGTTCTTC.